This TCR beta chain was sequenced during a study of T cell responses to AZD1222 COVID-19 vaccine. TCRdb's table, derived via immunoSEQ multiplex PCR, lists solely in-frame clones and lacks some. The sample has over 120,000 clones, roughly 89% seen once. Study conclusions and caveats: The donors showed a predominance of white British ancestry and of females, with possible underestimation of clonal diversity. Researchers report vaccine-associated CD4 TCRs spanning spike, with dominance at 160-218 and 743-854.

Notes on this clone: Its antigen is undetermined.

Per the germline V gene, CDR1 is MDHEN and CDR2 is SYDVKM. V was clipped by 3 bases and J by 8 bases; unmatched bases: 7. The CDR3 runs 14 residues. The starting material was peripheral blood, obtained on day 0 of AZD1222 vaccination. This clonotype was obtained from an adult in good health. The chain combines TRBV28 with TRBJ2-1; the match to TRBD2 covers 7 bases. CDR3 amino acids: CASSLGGSGDEQFF. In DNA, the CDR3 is TGTGCCAGCAGTTTGGGCGGGAGTGGGGATGAGCAGTTCTTC.